The 12 T cell receptor beta chains listed next were all sequenced from one sample in a study of T cell responses to AZD1222 COVID-19 vaccine. Generated by immunoSEQ multiplex PCR, the TCRdb table keeps only in-frame clones and is missing some. Among roughly 140,000 clones listed, under 95% were seen once. The material was peripheral blood, obtained on day 0 of AZD1222 vaccination. The receptors shown here come from an adult in good health.

The rearrangement uses TRBV28 and TRBJ2-3, with 12 bases fitting TRBD2. J gave up 8 bases and V 5 bases, and 5 bases lay outside the gene matches. The CDR3 length is 14 residues. Germline assignment: CDR1 MDHEN and CDR2 SYDVKM. CDR3: CASSGLAGPGTQYF. For the CDR3, the DNA is TGTGCCAGCAGTGGACTAGCGGGACCGGGTACGCAGTATTTT. Based on the CDR3 plus reference TRBV28 and TRBJ2-3, the full variable domain is DVKVTQSSRYLVKRTGEKVFLECVQDMDHENMFWYRQDPGLGLRLIYFSYDVKMKEKGDIPEGYSVSREKKERFSLILESASTNQTSMYLCASSGLAGPGTQYFGPGTRLTVL.

The V gene is TRBV11-2, the J gene TRBJ2-7, with 7 bases that match TRBD1. Unmatched junction bases numbered 6, after V lost 0 bases and J lost 7 bases. This CDR3 is 14 amino acids long. Germline V CDR1 and CDR2: SGHAT, FQNNGV. The DNA for the CDR3 is TGTGCCAGCAGCTTAGACCCAGGGGGTGGGGAGCAGTACTTC. Protein product: CASSLDPGGGEQYF. The full variable domain, with the rest looked up from reference TRBV11-2 and TRBJ2-7, is EAGVAQSPRYKIIEKRQSVAFWCNPISGHATLYWYQQILGQGPKLLIQFQNNGVVDDSQLPKDRFSAERLKGVDSTLKIQPAKLEDSAVYLCASSLDPGGGEQYFGPGTRLTVT.

This clone came up once. V and J are TRBV15 and TRBJ1-2; no reliable D call. This CDR3 has 17 residues. The V gene's germline CDR1 is LNHNV and CDR2 YYDKDF (reference sequence). Trimming removed 2 bases from V and 3 bases from J, with 19 bases in between. The CDR3 sequence is CATSRLPESGQHYGYTF. The CDR3 bases are TGTGCCACCAGCAGACTGCCAGAGAGTGGGCAGCACTATGGCTACACCTTC.

The chain employs TRBV6-2 or TRBV6-3 and TRBJ2-7, with D unclear. The V end lost 2 bases, the J end lost 0 bases, and 8 bases lay between the germline ends. CDR3 length: 14 residues. Germline V gene lookup returns CDR1 MNHEY and CDR2 SVGEGT. The CDR3 DNA sequence: TGTGCCAGCAGTTACCCACACCTCTCCTACGAGCAGTACTTC. Translating gives CASSYPHLSYEQYF.

The CDR3 is CASSFWTSGKNDEQFF. The CDR3 region has the DNA TGTGCCAGCAGCTTTTGGACTAGCGGGAAAAACGATGAGCAGTTCTTC. The V and J genes are TRBV7-6 and TRBJ2-1, with 12 bases matching TRBD2. The CDR3 runs 16 residues. V shed 3 bases, J shed 8 bases, and the junction held 8 bases outside the gene matches. CDR1 SGHVS and CDR2 FNYEAQ come from the germline V gene.

The chain has TRBV4-2 and TRBJ1-2; tentative D call: TRBD1 (5 bases). Germline values: CDR1 LGHNA, CDR2 YNFKEQ. The ends were cut back, 0 bases at V and 8 bases at J, with 22 bases in the middle. CDR3 length equals 17 residues. CDR3 loop: CASSQDRATVVLEGYTF. CDR3 coding DNA: TGTGCCAGCAGCCAAGATCGGGCGACAGTAGTTTTAGAGGGCTACACCTTC.

The V and J genes are TRBV5-6 and TRBJ2-7; 9 bases agree with TRBD1. J was trimmed by 2 bases and V by 4 bases; bases with no gene match: 7. Germline CDR1 and CDR2: SGHDT and YYEEEE. This CDR3 has 15 residues. CDR3 sequence (DNA): TGTGCCAGCAGCCCAACGACAGGGGGTACCTACGAGCAGTACTTC. Its translation is CASSPTTGGTYEQYF. Full variable domain (rest looked up from reference TRBV5-6 and TRBJ2-7): DAGVTQSPTHLIKTRGQQVTLRCSPKSGHDTVSWYQQALGQGPQFIFQYYEEEERQRGNFPDRFSGHQFPNYSSELNVNALLLGDSALYLCASSPTTGGTYEQYFGPGTRLTVT.

The chain couples TRBV5-5 to TRBJ2-5, with 9 bases matching TRBD2. The CDR3 has 17 amino acids. Unmatched junction bases numbered 7, after V lost 0 bases and J lost 1 base. CDR1 SGHKS and CDR2 YYEKEE come from the germline V gene (reference sequence). The CDR3 DNA reads TGTGCCAGCAGCTTGGTGCAGCAGACTAGCGGCCAAGAGACCCAGTACTTC. This sequence encodes CASSLVQQTSGQETQYF.

The CDR3 nucleotides read TGCGCCAGCACCCGGAAGTGGGCCGGGCCGGTAGAGACCCAGTACTTC. It specifies CASTRKWAGPVETQYF. The J gene is TRBJ2-5, the V gene TRBV5-1; D is undetermined. Germline V lookup: CDR1 SGHRS, CDR2 YFSETQ. Trimming took 6 bases from V and 4 from J, leaving 22 bases between them. The CDR3 covers 16 residues. Together with reference TRBV5-1 and TRBJ2-5, the CDR3 gives the full variable domain: KAGVTQTPRYLIKTRGQQVTLSCSPISGHRSVSWYQQTPGQGLQFLFEYFSETQRNKGNFPGRFSGRQFSNSRSEMNVSTLELGDSALYLCASTRKWAGPVETQYFGPGTRLLVL.

This clone showed up just once. The rearrangement joins TRBV28 to TRBJ2-5; D might be TRBD1 or TRBD2, each matching 5 bases. Germline CDR1 reads MDHEN; CDR2 reads SYDVKM. V was clipped by 6 bases and J by 1 base, with 18 bases between them. The CDR3 is made up of 16 amino acids. The CDR3 DNA reads TGTGCCAGCAGGAGGGGTTGGGGCTTCCTCCAAGAGACCCAGTACTTC. Translated, it gives CASRRGWGFLQETQYF.

J is TRBJ2-7 and V is TRBV28; D is unclear. This CDR3 comprises 12 residues. From germline, CDR1 is MDHEN and CDR2 SYDVKM. Trimming removed 6 bases at V and 3 bases at J, with 9 bases between. The CDR3 spells CASRHTGYEQYF. The CDR3 DNA follows: TGTGCCAGCAGGCACACTGGCTACGAGCAGTACTTC.

This sequence joins TRBV23-1 and TRBJ2-7; D may be TRBD1 (6 bases). TRBV23-1 is an ORF for which the function is uncertain. V was clipped by 3 bases and J by 0 bases, with 18 bases between them. The CDR3 consists of 17 residues. The CDR3 bases are TGCGCCAGCAGTCACCCGGACGGGACACCGGACTCCTACGAGCAGTACTTC. It is translated as CASSHPDGTPDSYEQYF.